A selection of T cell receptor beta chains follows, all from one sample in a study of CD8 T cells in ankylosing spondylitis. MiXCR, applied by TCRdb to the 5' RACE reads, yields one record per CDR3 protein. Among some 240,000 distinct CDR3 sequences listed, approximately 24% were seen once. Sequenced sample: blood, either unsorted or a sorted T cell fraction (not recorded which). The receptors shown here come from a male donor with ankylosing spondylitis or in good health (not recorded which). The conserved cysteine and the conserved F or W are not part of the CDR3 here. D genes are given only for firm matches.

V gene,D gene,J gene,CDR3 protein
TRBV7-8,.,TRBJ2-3,ASDGLASRLGKY
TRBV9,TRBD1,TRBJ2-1,ASSAQGGGEQF
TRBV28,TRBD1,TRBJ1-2,ASSNLVGGDRGLYGYT
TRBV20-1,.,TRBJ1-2,SARVANYGYT
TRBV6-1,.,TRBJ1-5,ASNTGRGIEPQH
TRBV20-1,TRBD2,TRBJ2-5,SASGLAGTHGLETQY
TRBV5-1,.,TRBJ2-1,ASSPTRALDNEQF
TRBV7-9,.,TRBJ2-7,ASSFGQSFSYEQY
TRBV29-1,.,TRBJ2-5,SVATGDRKETQY
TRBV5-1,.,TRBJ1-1,ASSLVQLNTEAF
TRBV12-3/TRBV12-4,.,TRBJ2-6,ASTLGHPGANVLT
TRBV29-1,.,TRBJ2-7,SELGTGPNYEQY
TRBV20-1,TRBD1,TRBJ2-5,SARALTGLGMETQY
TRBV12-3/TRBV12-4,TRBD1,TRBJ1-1,ASSRGQPMNTEAF
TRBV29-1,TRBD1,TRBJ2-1,SIRDRGSYNEQF
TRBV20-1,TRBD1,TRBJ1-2,SARTQGAHNYGYT
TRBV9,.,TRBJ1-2,ASSVGGKADGYT
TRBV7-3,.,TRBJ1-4,ASSLLVGEKLF
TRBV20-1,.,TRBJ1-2,CARLRPNLNYGYT
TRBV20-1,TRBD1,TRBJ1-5,SAQTGTVGQPQH
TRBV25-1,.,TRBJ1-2,ASSEMGANYGYT
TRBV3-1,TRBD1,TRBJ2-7,ASSGDRGPSYEQY
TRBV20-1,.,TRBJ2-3,SGRLGLNTDTQY
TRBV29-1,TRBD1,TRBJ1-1,SVEEGTGDAYEEAF
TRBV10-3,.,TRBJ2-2,AISGTENTGELF
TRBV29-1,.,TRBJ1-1,SVVIRNTEAF
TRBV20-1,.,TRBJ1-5,SARVWGQPQH
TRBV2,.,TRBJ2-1,ASGSRAGYNEQF
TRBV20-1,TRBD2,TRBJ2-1,SARSRGGLYNEQF
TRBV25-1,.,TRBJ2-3,ASAPAAADTQY
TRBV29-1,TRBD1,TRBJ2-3,SVPRQGFSSTDTQY
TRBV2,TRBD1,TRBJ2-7,ASSTQTGGEQY
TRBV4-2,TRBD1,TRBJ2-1,ASSLATGGRMGEQF
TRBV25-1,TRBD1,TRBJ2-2,ASSGDRGLYTGELF
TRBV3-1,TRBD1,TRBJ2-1,ASSQTTGIVSYNEQF
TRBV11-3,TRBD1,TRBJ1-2,ASSQSRQGDGYT
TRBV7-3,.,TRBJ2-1,ASSVGTVNEQF
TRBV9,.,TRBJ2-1,ASSAHETNEQF
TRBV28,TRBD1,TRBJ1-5,AIRDRGPTNQPQH
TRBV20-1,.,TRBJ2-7,SASTGPYEQY
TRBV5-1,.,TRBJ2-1,ASSLEGTEQF
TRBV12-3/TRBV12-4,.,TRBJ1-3,ASSPGFISGNTIY
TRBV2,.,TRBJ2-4,ASSGRHPTVAKNIQY
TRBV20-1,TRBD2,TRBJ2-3,SASEGLVDTQY
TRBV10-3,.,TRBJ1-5,AISVTTLGPQH
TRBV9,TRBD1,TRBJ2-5,ASSVETGGFQETQY
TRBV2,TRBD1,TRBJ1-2,ASSRSGGVDNGYT
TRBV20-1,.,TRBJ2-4,SAVRGFKNIQY